Listed here are 25 T cell receptor beta chains from one sample, sequenced in a study of OX40 agonist ivuxolimab in advanced cancers. TCRdb's table, derived via immunoSEQ multiplex PCR, lists solely in-frame clones and lacks some. The table records about 70,000 clones, just under 80% of them present only once. The sample here was CD4+ or CD8+ T cells sorted from blood, taken in a trial of the OX40 agonist ivuxolimab. These receptors were obtained from an adult with an advanced solid tumor such as melanoma, head and neck, liver or kidney cancer.

The chain employs TRBV9 and TRBJ2-3; D not resolved. Trimming removed 4 bases at V and 0 bases at J, with 6 bases between. The CDR3 covers 13 residues. The germline gives CDR1 SGDLS, CDR2 YYNGEE. CDR3 nucleotides: TGTGCCAGCAGCCCCATTAGCACAGATACGCAGTATTTT. Translating gives CASSPISTDTQYF.

This clone appeared a few times. V usage is TRBV6-6 and J usage is TRBJ2-7, with D uncertain. V was trimmed by 7 bases and J by 4 bases, leaving 17 bases between them. The CDR3 runs 14 residues. Germline V CDR1 and CDR2: MNHNY, SVGAGI (reference sequence). CDR3 DNA sequence: TGTGCCAGCATTTCCCCCACAATATTTTACGAGCAGTACTTC. Protein sequence: CASISPTIFYEQYF.

In its sample, this clone was seen once. The chain recombines TRBV27 with TRBJ2-1; the match to TRBD2 covers 10 bases. The V gene's germline CDR1 is MNHEY and CDR2 SMNVEV (reference sequence). The V and J ends lost 7 bases and 7 bases, in that order; junction bases with no gene match: 13. This CDR3 spans 16 amino acids. The CDR3 DNA follows: TGTGCCAGCACCCATAAATCTAGCGGGGGAGTGAATGAGCAGTTCTTC. Translating it yields CASTHKSSGGVNEQFF.

The chain carries TRBV19 and TRBJ1-5; the match to TRBD1 covers 11 bases. The CDR3 is 14 amino acids. Germline V gene lookup returns CDR1 LNHDA and CDR2 SQIVND (reference sequence). V gave up 5 bases and J gave up 6 bases; unmatched junction bases: 3. This CDR3 is CASSGTGGGQPQHF. The CDR3, as DNA: TGTGCCAGTAGTGGGACAGGGGGAGGTCAGCCCCAGCATTTT.

This clone has only a few counts. The rearrangement links TRBV14 to TRBJ1-6; D uncertain. The CDR3 contains 15 residues. V lost 2 bases, J lost 0 bases, and 5 bases lay in between. The germline V gene has CDR1 SGHDN and CDR2 FVKESK. The CDR3 protein is CASSQWSSYNSPLHF. CDR3 nucleotide sequence: TGTGCCAGCAGCCAATGGAGCTCCTATAATTCACCCCTCCACTTT.

This clone has a handful of counts. CDR3 amino acids: CASSSVAGGRDEQFF. CDR3 in DNA: TGTGCCAGCAGTAGCGTAGCGGGAGGGAGGGATGAGCAGTTCTTC. The chain combines TRBV28 with TRBJ2-1, with 11 bases lining up with TRBD2. This CDR3 is built from 15 residues. The germline V gene encodes CDR1 MDHEN and CDR2 SYDVKM. The trim removed 5 bases at V and 8 bases at J, leaving 8 bases unmatched.

This sequence joins TRBV19 and TRBJ2-2; 12 bases align to TRBD2. V was pared by 7 bases and J by 6 bases, with 6 bases of the junction left unmatched. Germline V gives CDR1 LNHDA, CDR2 SQIVND (reference sequence). The CDR3 totals 15 residues. CDR3 coding DNA: TGTGCCAGTACGTCGCCTAGCGGGAGGGCCGGGGAGCTGTTTTTT. Amino acids: CASTSPSGRAGELFF.

The chain uses TRBV9 and TRBJ1-6, with 9 positions matching TRBD1. The length of the CDR3 is 15 residues. V was clipped by 3 bases and J by 10 bases; unmatched bases: 8. The germline CDR1 and CDR2 sequences are SGDLS and YYNGEE. The CDR3 coding sequence is TGTGCCAGCAGCGCTATGACAGGGGGGGAATCACCCCTCCACTTT. Translated, it gives CASSAMTGGESPLHF. The variable domain in full, completed from reference TRBV9 and TRBJ1-6, reads DSGVTQTPKHLITATGQRVTLRCSPRSGDLSVYWYQQSLDQGLQFLIQYYNGEERAKGNILERFSAQQFPDLHSELNLSSLELGDSALYFCASSAMTGGESPLHFGNGTRLTVT.

This rearrangement joins TRBV5-6 to TRBJ1-2; 7 bases line up with TRBD1. V lost 4 bases, J lost 4 bases, and 4 bases stayed unmatched. The CDR3 loop spans 13 amino acids. Germline lookup yields CDR1 SGHDT and CDR2 YYEEEE. The CDR3 nucleotides read TGTGCCAGCAGCCCAGGGACAGTCTATGGCTACACCTTC. It is translated as CASSPGTVYGYTF.

This chain uses TRBV25-1 with TRBJ2-7; D remains ambiguous. Germline V gives CDR1 MGHDK, CDR2 SYGVNS. V was pared by 3 bases and J by 0 bases, with 9 bases between. CDR3 length equals 14 residues. CDR3 nucleotides: TGTGCCAGCAGTGAGAGGTGGGGCTCCTACGAGCAGTACTTC. This sequence encodes CASSERWGSYEQYF.

The V and J genes are TRBV7-2 and TRBJ2-5, with D perhaps TRBD2 (6 bases). This CDR3 region has 16 residues. Germline CDR1 reads SGHTA; CDR2 reads FQGNSA. The ends were cut back, 5 bases at V and 0 bases at J, with 16 bases in the middle. In DNA, the CDR3 is TGTGCCAGCAGCCCCGACGGCGGGGCGTACCAAGAGACCCAGTACTTC. Its translation is CASSPDGGAYQETQYF. Full variable domain (missing parts from reference TRBV7-2 and TRBJ2-5): GAGVSQSPSNKVTEKGKDVELRCDPISGHTALYWYRQSLGQGLEFLIYFQGNSAPDKSGLPSDRFSAERTGGSVSTLTIQRTQQEDSAVYLCASSPDGGAYQETQYFGPGTRLLVL.

The rearrangement uses TRBV25-1 and TRBJ2-7; 7 bases align to TRBD1. This CDR3 region has 14 residues. CDR1 is MGHDK, CDR2 SYGVNS, per germline. The junction had 7 bases not matched to a gene; V was cut back by 6 bases and J by 2 bases. CDR3 nucleotide sequence: TGTGCCAGCAGCCGACAGGGTGGCCCCTACGAGCAGTACTTC. Translated: CASSRQGGPYEQYF.

The chain uses TRBV19 and TRBJ1-5; TRBD1 is a possible D gene (6 bases). The V end lost 5 bases, the J end lost 4 bases, and 15 bases lay between the germline ends. From germline, CDR1 is LNHDA and CDR2 SQIVND (reference sequence). This CDR3 is built from 15 residues. The CDR3 DNA reads as TGTGCCAGTAGTCAGGGGCCGTCGACAAATCAGCCCCAGCATTTT. It translates to CASSQGPSTNQPQHF. Full variable domain (remainder filled in from reference TRBV19 and TRBJ1-5): DGGITQSPKYLFRKEGQNVTLSCEQNLNHDAMYWYRQDPGQGLRLIYYSQIVNDFQKGDIAEGYSVSREKKESFPLTVTSAQKNPTAFYLCASSQGPSTNQPQHFGDGTRLSIL.

This chain connects TRBV2 to TRBJ1-3; D remains ambiguous. CDR3 size: 12 residues. Trimming stripped 10 bases from V and 5 bases from J, with 12 bases between. Germline CDR1 is SNHLY and CDR2 is FYNNEI. The DNA for the CDR3 is TGTGCCACCACTATTGGGAGAAACACCATATATTTT. Its translation: CATTIGRNTIYF.

Judged by abundance, this clone is medium-sized (0.01 to 0.1%). The genes are TRBV5-4 and TRBJ1-4; D is uncertain. The CDR3 contains 13 residues. V was clipped by 0 bases and J by 5 bases, with 5 bases between them. CDR1 and CDR2 from the germline V gene are SGHNT and YYREEE (reference sequence). In nucleotides, the CDR3 is TGTGCCAGCAGCTTGGCGGGGAATGAAAAACTGTTTTTT. Translation: CASSLAGNEKLFF.

The chain employs TRBV18 and TRBJ1-2, with D unresolved. Germline CDR1 is KGHSH and CDR2 is LQKENI. The CDR3 totals 17 residues. Trimming took 3 bases from V and 8 from J, leaving 25 bases between them. The CDR3 region is CASSPRAMMDGSQGYTF. The CDR3 coding sequence is TGTGCCAGCTCACCCCGCGCTATGATGGACGGATCACAAGGCTACACCTTC.

This clone was seen once. The V and J genes are TRBV28 and TRBJ2-7, with D perhaps TRBD1 or TRBD2 (5 bases each). The CDR3 runs 13 residues. The germline CDR1 and CDR2 sequences are MDHEN and SYDVKM. V was clipped by 6 bases and J by 3 bases, with 12 bases between them. CDR3 coding DNA: TGTGCCAGCAGCTCGGGACCGAGCTACGAGCAGTACTTC. Translating gives CASSSGPSYEQYF.

The V and J genes are TRBV11-2 and TRBJ1-1; 8 nucleotides match TRBD1. The length of the CDR3 is 15 residues. The V segment lost 5 bases and the J segment 1 base; nucleotides outside the gene matches: 6. CDR1 and CDR2 (germline): SGHAT, FQNNGV. This chain's CDR3 is CASSRWDRRNTEAFF. As DNA, the CDR3 is TGTGCCAGCAGCAGATGGGACAGGCGGAACACTGAAGCTTTCTTT.

CDR3 region: CASSSQGATEAFF. DNA for the CDR3: TGTGCCAGCTCATCCCAGGGGGCCACTGAAGCTTTCTTT. The chain employs TRBV18 and TRBJ1-1; 8 nucleotides align to TRBD1. This CDR3 comprises 13 residues. From germline, CDR1 is KGHSH and CDR2 LQKENI. V gave up 5 bases and J gave up 4 bases; unmatched junction bases: 3.

The genes are TRBV5-1 and TRBJ2-7; D may be TRBD1 or TRBD2 (5 bases each). Germline V gene sequence: CDR1 SGHRS, CDR2 YFSETQ. The CDR3 runs 14 residues. V lost 7 bases, J lost 6 bases, and 20 bases lay in between. CDR3 residues: CASGLTGTTGEQYF. CDR3 nucleotides: TGCGCCAGCGGATTGACCGGGACGACGGGCGAGCAGTACTTC.

The genes are TRBV7-2 and TRBJ2-3, with TRBD1 identical over 7 bases. J lost 0 bases, V lost 4 bases, and 4 bases had no gene match. The germline CDR1 and CDR2 sequences are SGHTA and FQGNSA. This CDR3 is 15 amino acids long. The CDR3 DNA follows: TGTGCCAGCAGCTACGGGACAGCTAGCACAGATACGCAGTATTTT. Its translation: CASSYGTASTDTQYF.

This chain joins TRBV5-1 and TRBJ1-1; D uncertain. This CDR3 is 16 amino acids long. The germline V gene has CDR1 SGHRS and CDR2 YFSETQ. The ends were cut back, 7 bases at V and 1 base at J, with 20 bases in the middle. The CDR3, as DNA: TGCGCCAGCGAGCCCCAACCCGGTTTGAAGAACACTGAAGCTTTCTTT. Translation: CASEPQPGLKNTEAFF.

This sequence joins TRBV27 and TRBJ1-2, with 11 bases identical to TRBD1. The ends lost 3 bases at V and 2 bases at J; junction bases unmatched: 11. Germline assignment: CDR1 MNHEY and CDR2 SMNVEV (reference sequence). CDR3 length equals 18 residues. The CDR3 sequence: CASSFLSGTGGLNYGYTF. The CDR3 DNA follows: TGTGCCAGCAGTTTCCTTTCCGGGACAGGGGGACTCAACTATGGCTACACCTTC.

This clone was detected once. The chain couples TRBV5-6 to TRBJ2-3, with unresolved D. The germline V and J ends were trimmed by 2 bases and 0 bases, with 4 bases remaining between them. The CDR3 contains 13 residues. The germline V gene has CDR1 SGHDT and CDR2 YYEEEE. CDR3 residues: CASSFYSTDTQYF. The DNA for the CDR3 is TGTGCCAGCAGCTTCTACAGCACAGATACGCAGTATTTT.

The CDR3 coding sequence is TGTGCCAGCAGCATGTACACGGGCTCCTACGAGCAGTACTTC. This gives the protein CASSMYTGSYEQYF. This chain uses TRBV7-2 with TRBJ2-7; no definite D call. The CDR3 sequence is 14 residues long. V lost 5 bases and J 0 bases, leaving 11 bases between the germline ends. From germline, CDR1 is SGHTA and CDR2 FQGNSA.